One and the same sample provided the 10 T cell receptor beta chains below, sequenced in a study of shared clonotypes between healthy human individuals. Using immunoSEQ multiplex PCR, the repertoire was profiled, and TCRdb retains in-frame clones only, with some absent. This table has over a million clones, approximately 96% appearing once. Specimen: naive CD4+ T cells sorted from blood. Subset given: CD45RA+ positively selected. Receptors were obtained from a man between 25 and 39 years old in good health.

This clone has only one observation. The V call is TRBV7-8, the J call TRBJ1-2; a possible D gene is TRBD1 (6 bases). The CDR3 covers 14 residues. Germline assignment: CDR1 SGHVS and CDR2 FQNEAQ. The V end lost 2 bases, the J end lost 8 bases, and 15 bases lay between the germline ends. CDR3 nucleotides: TGTGCCAGCAGCTTACAACAGGGTTCGGGAGGCTACACCTTC. Translating gives CASSLQQGSGGYTF.

To note about this clone: Other DNA sequences in this specimen translate into the identical CDR3. This rearrangement joins TRBV10-1 to TRBJ2-2; unclear D gene. From germline, CDR1 is WNHNN and CDR2 SYGVQD (reference sequence). This CDR3 has 11 amino acids. V lost 3 bases and J 9 bases, leaving 5 bases between the germline ends. CDR3 bases: TGCGCCAGCAGTGACGGGTGGGAGCTGTTTTTT. Its protein is CASSDGWELFF.

The chain is built from TRBV18 and TRBJ2-5; 7 bases match TRBD2. The J segment lost 3 bases and the V segment lost 10 bases, leaving 8 bases of the junction unmatched. The CDR3 extends over 13 amino acids. CDR1 is KGHSH and CDR2 is LQKENI in the germline V gene. CDR3 bases: TGTGCCACCCGGGACCGGGGGGAAGAGACCCAGTACTTC. This sequence encodes CATRDRGEETQYF.

The V call is TRBV10-3, the J call TRBJ2-5; 9 nucleotides align to TRBD2. Germline V gives CDR1 ENHRY, CDR2 SYGVKD. The trim removed 5 bases at V and 5 bases at J, leaving 3 bases unmatched. The CDR3 is made up of 13 amino acids. CDR3 protein: CAISSSGGETQYF. As DNA, the CDR3 is TGTGCCATCAGTAGCAGCGGGGGGGAGACCCAGTACTTC.

The chain combines TRBV28 with TRBJ2-7; D perhaps matches TRBD1 (5 bases). The V gene's germline CDR1 is MDHEN and CDR2 SYDVKM. V lost 6 bases to trimming and J lost 2 bases, with 11 bases between them. The CDR3 is made up of 13 amino acids. The CDR3 nucleotides are TGTGCCAGCAGGATTGACAGTACCTACGAGCAGTACTTC. Translating it yields CASRIDSTYEQYF.

The chain links TRBV2 to TRBJ2-1, with D perhaps matching TRBD2 (5 bases). The CDR3 consists of 12 residues. The V and J ends lost 8 bases and 7 bases respectively, with 12 bases between them. Per the germline V gene, CDR1 is SNHLY and CDR2 is FYNNEI. The CDR3 here is CASGKEVNEQFF. The CDR3 bases are TGTGCCAGCGGGAAGGAGGTGAATGAGCAGTTCTTC.

This chain links TRBV15 with TRBJ2-1, with a possible D match to TRBD2 (5 bases). The CDR3 has 13 residues. The germline V gene encodes CDR1 LNHNV and CDR2 YYDKDF (reference sequence). Between the trimmed V and J ends, which lost 5 bases and 4 bases, there was a span of 9 bases. The CDR3 region has the DNA TGTGCCACCAGCCCTAGCCCATACAATGAGCAGTTCTTC. Translated, it gives CATSPSPYNEQFF.

J is TRBJ2-1 and V is TRBV2, with D maybe TRBD1 (6 bases). V was cut by 4 bases and J by 4 bases, with 8 bases left in between. The CDR3 is made up of 13 amino acids. The V gene's germline CDR1 is SNHLY and CDR2 FYNNEI. CDR3: CASSAQGYNEQFF. CDR3 nucleotides: TGTGCCAGCAGTGCACAGGGATACAATGAGCAGTTCTTC.

Turning to this clone: The sample carries other DNA sequences with the same CDR3. V and J are TRBV2 and TRBJ2-5, with 11 bases lining up with TRBD2. The CDR3 length is 15 residues. Trimming took 4 bases from V and 4 from J; bases not matched to a gene: 5. CDR1 SNHLY and CDR2 FYNNEI come from the germline V gene. CDR3 DNA sequence: TGTGCCAGCAGTGGAACTAGCGGGAGTGGAGAGACCCAGTACTTC. Encoded protein: CASSGTSGSGETQYF.

The V gene is TRBV27, the J gene TRBJ2-7; D gene unclear. The germline V gene has CDR1 MNHEY and CDR2 SMNVEV (reference sequence). The CDR3 has 16 residues. The germline V and J ends were trimmed by 3 bases and 3 bases, with 18 bases remaining between them. The CDR3 loop reads CASSFILPGRFYEQYF. The CDR3 DNA reads as TGTGCCAGCAGTTTTATCCTCCCCGGCAGGTTCTACGAGCAGTACTTC.